The 30 T cell receptor beta chains listed next were all sequenced from one sample in a study of OX40 agonist ivuxolimab in advanced cancers. Libraries were built with the immunoSEQ multiplex PCR assay. As stored in TCRdb, this immuneACCESS dataset retains in-frame rearrangements with V and J assigned. A fraction of the clones does not appear; measured against another copy, unresolved V genes explain less than half of the discrepancy, and the remainder lacks a known reason. The sample table contains approximately 31,000 clones; only one count was recorded for around 83% of them. 20% to 25% of the sample rests with the top ten. This material consisted of CD4+ or CD8+ T cells sorted from blood, taken in a trial of the OX40 agonist ivuxolimab. The receptors originated from an adult with an advanced solid tumor such as melanoma, head and neck, liver or kidney cancer.

This clone was observed a single time. The chain combines TRBV11-2 with TRBJ1-1; D not resolved. Germline-derived CDR1 and CDR2 are SGHAT and FQNNGV. V lost 0 bases, J lost 10 bases, and 15 bases lay in between. This CDR3 has 14 amino acids. The CDR3 spells CASSLEGRADGAFF. In DNA form, the CDR3 reads TGTGCCAGCAGCTTAGAAGGCAGAGCGGACGGAGCTTTCTTT.

This clone was picked up a small number of times. The chain has TRBV11-2 and TRBJ1-1; no definite D call. Germline values: CDR1 SGHAT, CDR2 FQNNGV. V shed 6 bases and J shed 1 base, with 21 bases lying between them. The CDR3 is 17 amino acids. The CDR3 nucleotides are TGTGCCAGCAGGGGAACGTTCCAAACGAAACCGAACACTGAAGCTTTCTTT. The encoded protein is CASRGTFQTKPNTEAFF.

The chain is built from TRBV4-2 and TRBJ1-6, with unresolved D. Per the germline V gene, CDR1 is LGHNA and CDR2 is YNFKEQ. Trimming took 6 bases from V and 5 from J, leaving 11 bases between them. The CDR3 has 14 residues. Here the CDR3 DNA reads TGTGCCAGCAGTATCCGGGAGAATAATTCACCCCTCCACTTT. Protein product: CASSIRENNSPLHF.

J is TRBJ1-5 and V is TRBV4-1; D remains unclear. V was cut by 0 bases and J by 0 bases, with 9 bases left in between. Germline CDR1 MGHRA, CDR2 YSYEKL. The CDR3 has 16 residues. The CDR3 region is CASSQDGRDSNQPQHF. CDR3 nucleotides: TGCGCCAGCAGCCAAGATGGAAGGGATAGCAATCAGCCCCAGCATTTT.

This rearrangement joins TRBV6-6 to TRBJ2-1, with D possibly being TRBD1 or TRBD2 (5 bases each). The CDR3 covers 13 residues. The V gene's germline CDR1 is MNHNY and CDR2 SVGAGI (reference sequence). The V gene lost 0 bases and the J gene lost 11 bases, with 11 bases spanning the gap. The CDR3 here is CASSYSRGAKQFF. The CDR3, as DNA: TGTGCCAGCAGTTACTCGAGGGGCGCCAAGCAGTTCTTC.

The chain has TRBV6-1 and TRBJ2-5; D possibly corresponds to TRBD1 (5 bases). V lost 6 bases and J 5 bases, leaving 10 bases between the germline ends. This CDR3 is 12 amino acids long. Germline CDR1 reads MNHNS; CDR2 reads SASEGT. The CDR3 loop reads CASSWTTETQYF. For the CDR3, the DNA is TGTGCCAGCAGCTGGACAACGGAGACCCAGTACTTC.

V gene TRBV7-6 combines with J gene TRBJ2-7; D tentatively fits TRBD1 or TRBD2 (6 bases each). Looked up from germline, CDR1 is SGHVS and CDR2 is FNYEAQ. This CDR3 is built from 16 residues. V gave up 2 bases and J gave up 0 bases, with 14 bases separating them. CDR3 DNA: TGTGCCAGCAGCTTATTCGGAGGGGGGAGCTCCTACGAGCAGTACTTC. Translation: CASSLFGGGSSYEQYF.

The chain links TRBV5-1 to TRBJ2-7; tentative D call: TRBD2 (5 bases). CDR3 length equals 16 residues. V was pared by 0 bases and J by 0 bases, with 13 bases between. Germline lookup yields CDR1 SGHRS and CDR2 YFSETQ. CDR3 DNA: TGCGCCAGCAGCTTGGTGCTGGGAGCCAGCTCCTACGAGCAGTACTTC. Translated: CASSLVLGASSYEQYF.

The chain couples TRBV2 to TRBJ1-5; possible D gene TRBD1, 5 bases. The V and J ends lost 4 bases and 2 bases respectively, with 12 bases between them. Germline values: CDR1 SNHLY, CDR2 FYNNEI. The CDR3 contains 15 residues. The CDR3 DNA follows: TGTGCCAGCAGTGCGGGGGGATCTGGCAATCAGCCCCAGCATTTT. Its translation: CASSAGGSGNQPQHF.

The rearrangement links TRBV6-5 to TRBJ2-5; D is perhaps TRBD1 or TRBD2 (5 bases each). The CDR3 runs 15 residues. CDR1 is MNHEY, CDR2 SVGAGI, per germline. Trimming removed 6 bases from V and 3 bases from J, with 17 bases in between. CDR3 bases: TGTGCCAGCAGAAATTTCGGGACGATGAAAGAGACCCAGTACTTC. Encoded protein: CASRNFGTMKETQYF.

This rearrangement joins TRBV6-5 to TRBJ1-5, with D possibly being TRBD1 (6 bases). Looked up from germline, CDR1 is MNHEY and CDR2 is SVGAGI. The CDR3 length is 15 residues. Trimming shortened V by 6 bases and J by 1 base, and 13 bases separated the two germline ends. As DNA, the CDR3 is TGTGCCAGCAGAATCAGGACAGCGAGCAATCAGCCCCAGCATTTT. Residues: CASRIRTASNQPQHF.

This clone came up a few times. The rearrangement uses TRBV19 and TRBJ1-5; 8 bases map to TRBD1. The J segment lost 6 bases and the V segment lost 6 bases, leaving 4 bases of the junction unmatched. The CDR3 is 13 residues long. Per the germline V gene, CDR1 is LNHDA and CDR2 is SQIVND (reference sequence). The CDR3 region is CASSGQGAQPQHF. DNA for the CDR3: TGTGCCAGTAGCGGACAGGGAGCTCAGCCCCAGCATTTT.

The chain couples TRBV5-1 to TRBJ1-2, with D perhaps matching TRBD1 (5 bases). Trimming took 4 bases from V and 0 from J, leaving 13 bases between them. The CDR3 contains 15 residues. Germline V gene sequence: CDR1 SGHRS, CDR2 YFSETQ. The CDR3: CASSTATDPNYGYTF. In nucleotides, the CDR3 is TGCGCCAGCAGCACAGCGACAGATCCTAACTATGGCTACACCTTC. The full variable domain, in which reference TRBV5-1 and TRBJ1-2 provide the parts outside the CDR3, is KAGVTQTPRYLIKTRGQQVTLSCSPISGHRSVSWYQQTPGQGLQFLFEYFSETQRNKGNFPGRFSGRQFSNSRSEMNVSTLELGDSALYLCASSTATDPNYGYTFGSGTRLTVV.

J is TRBJ2-7 and V is TRBV5-5; TRBD1 matches 10 bases. The CDR3 loop spans 14 amino acids. Germline CDR1 is SGHKS and CDR2 is YYEKEE (reference sequence). Trimming at V came to 0 bases and at J to 6 bases, leaving 3 bases not matched to a gene. CDR3 loop: CASSLAGQGFEQYF. The DNA for the CDR3 is TGTGCCAGCAGCTTGGCGGGACAGGGGTTCGAGCAGTACTTC. Full variable domain (rest looked up from reference TRBV5-5 and TRBJ2-7): DAGVTQSPTHLIKTRGQQVTLRCSPISGHKSVSWYQQVLGQGPQFIFQYYEKEERGRGNFPDRFSARQFPNYSSELNVNALLLGDSALYLCASSLAGQGFEQYFGPGTRLTVT.

The V call is TRBV4-1, the J call TRBJ2-7; D possibly corresponds to TRBD2 (5 bases). Germline V lookup: CDR1 MGHRA, CDR2 YSYEKL. V shed 0 bases and J shed 4 bases, with 13 bases lying between them. This CDR3 comprises 15 residues. The CDR3 DNA follows: TGCGCCAGCAGCCAAGAGTTACGGGGAACTTACGAGCAGTACTTC. Its protein is CASSQELRGTYEQYF.

This chain uses TRBV5-1 with TRBJ2-2; 9 bases line up with TRBD2. The CDR3 contains 18 residues. Germline assignment: CDR1 SGHRS and CDR2 YFSETQ. V shed 5 bases, J shed 0 bases, and the junction held 11 bases outside the gene matches. The CDR3 loop is CASRKVGLAGTNTGELFF. DNA for the CDR3: TGCGCCAGCAGGAAGGTGGGGCTAGCGGGAACGAACACCGGGGAGCTGTTTTTT.

About this clone: The same CDR3 arises from other DNA sequences in this sample as well. The gene calls are TRBV2 and TRBJ1-6; D might be TRBD1 (5 bases). Trimming shortened V by 4 bases and J by 7 bases, and 5 bases separated the two germline ends. Germline CDR1 SNHLY, CDR2 FYNNEI. This CDR3 has 12 amino acids. The CDR3 DNA reads TGTGCCAGCAGTGGACAGAATTCACCCCTCCACTTT. It codes for CASSGQNSPLHF. The whole variable domain, remainder taken from reference TRBV2 and TRBJ1-6, is EPEVTQTPSHQVTQMGQEVILRCVPISNHLYFYWYRQILGQKVEFLVSFYNNEISEKSEIFDDQFSVERPDGSNFTLKIRSTKLEDSAMYFCASSGQNSPLHFGNGTRLTVT.

The V gene is TRBV27, the J gene TRBJ2-7; D remains ambiguous. This CDR3 has 12 residues. Germline-derived CDR1 and CDR2 are MNHEY and SMNVEV (reference sequence). The V end lost 7 bases, the J end lost 5 bases, and 12 bases lay between the germline ends. This CDR3 is CASKTDVNEQYF. The CDR3 coding sequence is TGTGCCAGCAAGACGGACGTGAACGAGCAGTACTTC.

The chain is built from TRBV2 and TRBJ1-1; D unresolved. V lost 10 bases to trimming and J lost 3 bases, with 6 bases between them. Germline CDR1 is SNHLY and CDR2 is FYNNEI. This CDR3 contains 10 residues. Here the CDR3 reads CATRHTEAFF. The DNA for the CDR3 is TGTGCCACCAGACACACTGAAGCTTTCTTT.

The chain joins TRBV5-1 to TRBJ2-3, with 8 bases aligning to TRBD2. This CDR3 contains 15 residues. Germline V lookup: CDR1 SGHRS, CDR2 YFSETQ. Trimming at V came to 0 bases and at J to 4 bases, leaving 4 bases not matched to a gene. The CDR3 DNA reads TGCGCCAGCAGCTTGGCCGGGACTAGGGCAGATACGCAGTATTTT. It is translated as CASSLAGTRADTQYF.

The chain combines TRBV28 with TRBJ2-5; perhaps TRBD2 as D (6 bases). From germline, CDR1 is MDHEN and CDR2 SYDVKM. This CDR3 contains 14 residues. V was pared by 2 bases and J by 3 bases, with 10 bases between. The CDR3 DNA is TGTGCCAGCAGTTTAGCGGGACGGGAAGAGACCCAGTACTTC. Protein: CASSLAGREETQYF.

The chain links TRBV2 to TRBJ2-5, with TRBD2 identical over 7 bases. Germline CDR1 reads SNHLY; CDR2 reads FYNNEI. The length of the CDR3 is 13 residues. J was trimmed by 5 bases and V by 5 bases; bases with no gene match: 5. The CDR3 DNA follows: TGTGCCAGCAGTCCTCGGGGGGTTGAGACCCAGTACTTC. Protein sequence: CASSPRGVETQYF.

The gene calls are TRBV30 and TRBJ1-6; D possibly corresponds to TRBD1 (5 bases). Germline CDR1 reads GTSNPN; CDR2 reads SVGIG (reference sequence). The V end was cut by 2 bases, the J end by 9 bases, with 17 bases between. The length of the CDR3 is 15 residues. CDR3 sequence (DNA): TGTGCCTGGAGTCCATCGACAGCGGGCAGTTCACCCCTCCACTTT. Residues: CAWSPSTAGSSPLHF.

J is TRBJ2-4 and V is TRBV5-8; tentatively, D is TRBD2 (5 bases). CDR3 length: 16 residues. Per the germline V gene, CDR1 is SGHTS and CDR2 is YDEGEE. The V end was cut by 0 bases, the J end by 0 bases, with 10 bases between. The CDR3 region has the DNA TGTGCCAGCAGCTTGGGCCGGACTTTAGCCAAAAACATTCAGTACTTC. Protein sequence: CASSLGRTLAKNIQYF.

The rearrangement joins TRBV28 to TRBJ1-6; D unresolved. Germline V lookup: CDR1 MDHEN, CDR2 SYDVKM. The germline V and J ends were trimmed by 6 bases and 1 base, with 7 bases remaining between them. CDR3 size: 14 residues. The CDR3 sequence is CASRTPSYNSPLHF. The CDR3 bases are TGTGCCAGCAGAACGCCGTCCTATAATTCACCCCTCCACTTT.

J is TRBJ1-6 and V is TRBV6-5; D remains ambiguous. V was pared by 2 bases and J by 7 bases, with 6 bases between. This CDR3 region has 13 residues. The germline V gene encodes CDR1 MNHEY and CDR2 SVGAGI. The CDR3 DNA reads as TGTGCCAGCAGTTACGGCAGCAATTCACCCCTCCACTTT. This codes for CASSYGSNSPLHF.

This sequence joins TRBV10-3 and TRBJ2-2; D unresolved. Deletions cut 10 bases from V and 4 bases from J, with 10 bases between. Germline V gene lookup returns CDR1 ENHRY and CDR2 SYGVKD. This CDR3 contains 12 residues. CDR3 sequence reads: CATQRFTGELFF. The CDR3 region has the DNA TGTGCCACCCAGAGGTTCACCGGGGAGCTGTTTTTT.

The chain joins TRBV28 to TRBJ1-2, with D uncertain. The V and J ends lost 7 bases and 0 bases respectively, with 12 bases between them. The CDR3 is 14 residues long. Germline V CDR1 and CDR2: MDHEN, SYDVKM. CDR3 sequence: CASTLGRANYGYTF. The CDR3 nucleotides read TGTGCCAGCACTCTCGGGCGGGCTAACTATGGCTACACCTTC.

This clone has a single count. This chain uses TRBV2 with TRBJ2-7; 9 positions agree with TRBD1. The germline gives CDR1 SNHLY, CDR2 FYNNEI. The CDR3 totals 14 residues. V gave up 5 bases and J gave up 2 bases; unmatched junction bases: 4. The CDR3 sequence: CASSIGQGPYEQYF. In nucleotides, the CDR3 is TGTGCCAGCAGTATCGGACAGGGGCCCTACGAGCAGTACTTC. Using reference TRBV2 and TRBJ2-7 for the parts outside the CDR3, the full variable domain is EPEVTQTPSHQVTQMGQEVILRCVPISNHLYFYWYRQILGQKVEFLVSFYNNEISEKSEIFDDQFSVERPDGSNFTLKIRSTKLEDSAMYFCASSIGQGPYEQYFGPGTRLTVT.

The V gene is TRBV6-5, the J gene TRBJ2-3; D call uncertain. The CDR3 is 14 residues long. V shed 2 bases and J shed 4 bases, with 10 bases lying between them. The germline gives CDR1 MNHEY, CDR2 SVGAGI. The CDR3 protein is CASSYPSQPDTQYF. DNA for the CDR3: TGTGCCAGCAGTTACCCCTCCCAGCCAGATACGCAGTATTTT.